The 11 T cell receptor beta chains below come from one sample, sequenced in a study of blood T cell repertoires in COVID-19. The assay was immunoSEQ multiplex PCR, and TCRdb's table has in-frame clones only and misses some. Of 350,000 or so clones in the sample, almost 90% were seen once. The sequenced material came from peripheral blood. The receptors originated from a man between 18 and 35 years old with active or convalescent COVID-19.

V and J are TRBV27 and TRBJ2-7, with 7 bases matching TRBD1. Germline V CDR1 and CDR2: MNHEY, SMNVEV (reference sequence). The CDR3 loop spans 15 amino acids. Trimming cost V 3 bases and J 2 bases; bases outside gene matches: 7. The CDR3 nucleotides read TGTGCCAGCAGTTTTACCCCCGACAGGGCCTACGAGCAGTACTTC. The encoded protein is CASSFTPDRAYEQYF.

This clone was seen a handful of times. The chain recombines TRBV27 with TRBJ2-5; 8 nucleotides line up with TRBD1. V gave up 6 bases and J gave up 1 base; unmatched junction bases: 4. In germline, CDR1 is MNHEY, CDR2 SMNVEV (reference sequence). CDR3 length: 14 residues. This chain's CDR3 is CASRDRDLQETQYF. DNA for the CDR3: TGTGCCAGCAGGGACAGGGACCTCCAAGAGACCCAGTACTTC.

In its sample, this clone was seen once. In nucleotides, the CDR3 is TGTGCCAGCAGCCCGGACAGGGATTACGGCTACACCTTC. This sequence encodes CASSPDRDYGYTF. V is TRBV7-2 and J is TRBJ1-2; 8 nucleotides agree with TRBD1. The CDR3 extends over 13 amino acids. From germline, CDR1 is SGHTA and CDR2 FQGNSA. With V trimmed by 5 bases and J by 8 bases, 7 bases remained unmatched.

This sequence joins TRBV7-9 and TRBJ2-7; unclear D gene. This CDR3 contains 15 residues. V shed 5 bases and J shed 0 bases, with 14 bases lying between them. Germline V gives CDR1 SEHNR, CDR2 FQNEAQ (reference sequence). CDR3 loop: CASSPRLGSSYEQYF. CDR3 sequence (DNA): TGTGCCAGCAGCCCCCGTCTGGGCAGCTCCTACGAGCAGTACTTC.

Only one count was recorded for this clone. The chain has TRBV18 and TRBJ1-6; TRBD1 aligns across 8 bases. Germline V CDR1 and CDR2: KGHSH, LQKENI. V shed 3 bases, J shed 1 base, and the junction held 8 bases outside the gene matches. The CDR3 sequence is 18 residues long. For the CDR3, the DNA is TGTGCCAGCTCACCCCCGGGACAGGCAAGGTCCTATAATTCACCCCTCCACTTT. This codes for CASSPPGQARSYNSPLHF.

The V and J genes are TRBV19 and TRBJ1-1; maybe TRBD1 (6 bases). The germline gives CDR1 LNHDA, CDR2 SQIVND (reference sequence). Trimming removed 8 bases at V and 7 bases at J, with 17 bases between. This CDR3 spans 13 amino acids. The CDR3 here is CASAGGGGGEAFF. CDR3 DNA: TGTGCCAGTGCCGGAGGGGGAGGGGGTGAAGCTTTCTTT.

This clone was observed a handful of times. CDR3 residues: CASSPSQNSGNTIYF. CDR3 nucleotides: TGTGCCAGCTCACCGTCACAGAACTCTGGAAACACCATATATTTT. The chain couples TRBV18 to TRBJ1-3; no clear D gene. The CDR3 length is 15 residues. Per the germline V gene, CDR1 is KGHSH and CDR2 is LQKENI. V dropped 3 bases and J dropped 0 bases, with 9 bases sitting between them.

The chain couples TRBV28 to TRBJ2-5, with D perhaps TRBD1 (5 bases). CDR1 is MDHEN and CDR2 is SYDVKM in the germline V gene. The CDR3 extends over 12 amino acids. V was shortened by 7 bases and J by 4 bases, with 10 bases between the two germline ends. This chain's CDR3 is CASKTAPETQYF. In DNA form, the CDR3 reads TGTGCCAGCAAGACAGCTCCAGAGACCCAGTACTTC.

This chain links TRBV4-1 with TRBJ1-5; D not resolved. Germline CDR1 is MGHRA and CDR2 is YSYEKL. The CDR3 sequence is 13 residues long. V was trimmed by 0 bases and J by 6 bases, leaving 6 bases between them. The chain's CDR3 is CASSQELSQPQHF. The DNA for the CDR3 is TGCGCCAGCAGCCAAGAACTTTCTCAGCCCCAGCATTTT.

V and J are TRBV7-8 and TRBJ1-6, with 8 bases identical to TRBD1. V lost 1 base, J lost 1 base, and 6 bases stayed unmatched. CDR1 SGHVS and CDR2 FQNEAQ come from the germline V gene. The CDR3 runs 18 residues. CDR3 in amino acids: CASSLERTGRSYNSPLHF. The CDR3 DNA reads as TGTGCCAGCAGCTTAGAAAGGACAGGGCGGTCCTATAATTCACCCCTCCACTTT.

The CDR3, as DNA: TGCGCCAGCAGCTTGGTACTAGCGGGAGGTCCGCAAGAGACCCAGTACTTC. It translates to CASSLVLAGGPQETQYF. The rearrangement joins TRBV5-1 to TRBJ2-5, with TRBD2 matching over 12 bases. The CDR3 runs to 17 residues. Germline V gene data show CDR1 as SGHRS and CDR2 as YFSETQ. Unmatched junction bases numbered 5, after V lost 0 bases and J lost 2 bases.